Detailed here is one TCR beta chain. Antigen specificity is unknown. This sample is part of a study of identifying expanded T cells in peripheral blood. Study-level results: Over around two and four weeks, about 16 and 19 clones changed, versus 1.2 between replicates.

Here immunoSEQ multiplex PCR was the method, and the copy in TCRdb shows in-frame clones only, minus some. The sample yields approximately 100,000 clones, 88% seen once. V shed 6 bases, J shed 1 base, and the junction held 7 bases outside the gene matches. From germline, CDR1 is MDHEN and CDR2 SYDVKM. The CDR3 consists of 16 residues. Input material: blood. This clonotype was sampled from a person aged 18 to 75 in good health. The J gene is TRBJ1-5, the V gene TRBV28; 9 nucleotides line up with TRBD1. CDR3 bases: TGTGCCAGCAGGCAACAGGGGGCTGGGAGCAATCAGCCCCAGCATTTT. As protein: CASRQQGAGSNQPQHF.